This T cell receptor (beta chain) appears in the sequencing data of a study of blood T cell repertoires in COVID-19 (dated by TCRdb to 2018 to 2020). In terms of the full investigation: Samples from collaborators originated in the United States, Italy and Spain and spanned both the acute and convalescent phases of COVID-19. Samples were obtained from the ongoing ImmuneRACE study (first 160 participants) and from approximately 1,200 subjects provided by 6 global collaborators. The repertoires were made available in a free public database intended to serve as a resource for research on the immune response to SARS-CoV-2. Where HLA class I and class II types were available, the types were taken from metadata supplied by the sample provider, not from assay-based typing. The sample metadata nearly always contained a de-identified subject ID, COVID-19 status, age in years and sex. The material from the prospective study consisted of cDNA or gDNA derived from T cells, B-cell-depleted T cells, or PBMCs. Subjects who had been exposed to COVID-19, were actively infected with it, or had recovered from it provided the deeply sampled blood TCRbeta repertoires that made up the dataset. Points the paper makes about the study in general: The quantity of clinical and demographic metadata differed by source and by participant and was supplied without curation.

Participants in the prospective study were enrolled through a virtual design, were aged roughly 18 to 90 years, and lived in under 25 United States geographic areas. In the prospective study, cohorts were assigned on the basis of participant-reported clinical history obtained from a screening survey and a study questionnaire. Recovered participants in ImmuneRACE Cohort 3 were defined as having two consecutive negative NP/OP PCR tests, clearance from a healthcare professional, or resolution of symptoms. In the prospective study, mobile phlebotomists collected whole blood, serum and a nasopharyngeal or oropharyngeal swab from each participant. Prospective study participants could optionally give additional blood draws and questionnaires over an approximately two-month period. Before DNA extraction, prospective study blood samples were shipped either frozen or at room temperature. V loses 0 bases, J loses 2 bases, and the germline ends lie 15 bases apart. The CDR3 numbers 16 residues from cysteine through phenylalanine. The entry retains the CDR3 DNA only, 48 bases that are in frame from base 1. Looking up the germline V gene yields CDR1 SGHRS and CDR2 YFSETQ.

A note on this clone: The antigen this receptor binds is unknown. Base qualities were left out, and no much larger clone turns up one base away.

The immunoSEQ Assay, a bias-controlled multiplex PCR, was used to amplify TCRbeta CDR3 regions from genomic DNA. Processing in the source paper ran as follows. Nucleated cell counts per sample were estimated from amplification of reference gene primers within the assay. To quantify the absolute abundance of each unique TCRbeta CDR3 rearrangement, sequence reads were collapsed and filtered. For each sample, productive Simpson clonality was calculated by taking the square root of Simpson's diversity index across productive rearrangements. In its TCRdb copy, this immuneACCESS table keeps in-frame sequences only and misses some clones. Where compared with another copy, unresolved V genes explain less than half of these, and the others have no known cause. Clone size and the V and J calls come from that table; the DNA yielded D and trimming. Here the sample has about 410,000 clones; roughly 88% occur a single time. Around 0.6% of the sample is held by the ten biggest clonotypes.

Sequenced sample: PBMCs or T cells enriched from blood (not recorded which). The TCR originated in a man younger than 35 who had recovered from COVID-19. Recombination connected TRBV5-1 to TRBJ2-7; a weak D assignment points to TRBD2 (6 bases agree). The encoded CDR3 is CASSLVSSSGPYEQYF. The bases read TGCGCCAGCAGCTTGGTGTCTTCCAGCGGGCCCTACGAGCAGTACTTC.